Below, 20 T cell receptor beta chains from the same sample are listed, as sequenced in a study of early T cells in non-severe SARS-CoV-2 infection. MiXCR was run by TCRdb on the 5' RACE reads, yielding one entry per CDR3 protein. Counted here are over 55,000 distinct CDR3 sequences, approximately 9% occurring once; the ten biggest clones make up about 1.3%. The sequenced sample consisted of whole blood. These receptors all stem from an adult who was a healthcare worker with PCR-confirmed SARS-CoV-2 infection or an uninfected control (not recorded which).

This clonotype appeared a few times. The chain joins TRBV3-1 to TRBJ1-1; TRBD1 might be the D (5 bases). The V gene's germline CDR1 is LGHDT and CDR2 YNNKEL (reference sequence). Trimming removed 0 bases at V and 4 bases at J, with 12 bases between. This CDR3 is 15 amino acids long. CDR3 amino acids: CASSQDPGWGTEAFF. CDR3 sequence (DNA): TGTGCCAGCAGCCAAGATCCAGGGTGGGGCACTGAAGCTTTCTTT.

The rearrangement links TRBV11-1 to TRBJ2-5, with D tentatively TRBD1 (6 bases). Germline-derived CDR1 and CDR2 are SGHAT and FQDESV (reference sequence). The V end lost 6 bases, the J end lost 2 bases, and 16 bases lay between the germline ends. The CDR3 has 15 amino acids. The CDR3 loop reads CASSKSGQLQETQYF. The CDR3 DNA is TGTGCCAGCAGTAAGAGCGGACAGTTACAAGAGACCCAGTACTTC.

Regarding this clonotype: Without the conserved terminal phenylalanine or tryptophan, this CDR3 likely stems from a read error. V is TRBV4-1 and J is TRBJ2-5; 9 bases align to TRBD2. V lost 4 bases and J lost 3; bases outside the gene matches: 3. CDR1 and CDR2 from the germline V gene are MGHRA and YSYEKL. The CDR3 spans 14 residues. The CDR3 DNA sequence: TGCGCCAGCAGCCCTTTAGCGGGGGAAGAGACCCAGTACTCC. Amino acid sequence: CASSPLAGEETQYS.

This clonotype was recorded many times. The CDR3 is CASSLTGTQETQYF. The CDR3 region has the DNA TGCGCCAGCAGCTTAACAGGGACCCAAGAGACCCAGTACTTC. This rearrangement joins TRBV5-1 to TRBJ2-5, with a tentative D call TRBD1 (6 bases). Trimming removed 2 bases at V and 1 base at J, with 9 bases between. This CDR3 comprises 14 residues. Germline V gene data show CDR1 as SGHRS and CDR2 as YFSETQ.

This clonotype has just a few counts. DNA for the CDR3: TGTGCCAGCAACAGCGGGACAGACACAGATACGCAGTATTTT. Residues: CASNSGTDTDTQYF. The V gene is TRBV12-3 or TRBV12-4, the J gene TRBJ2-3; D possibly uses TRBD1 or TRBD2 (7 bases each). CDR3 length: 14 amino acids. Deletions cut 7 bases from V and 2 bases from J, with 13 bases between.

The CDR3 loop reads CSAESPRGGSNQPQHF. CDR3 DNA sequence: TGCAGTGCTGAGTCCCCCCGGGGGGGTAGCAATCAGCCCCAGCATTTT. V is TRBV20-1 and J is TRBJ1-5; possibly TRBD1 for D (5 bases). Germline values: CDR1 DFQATT, CDR2 SNEGSKA (reference sequence). This CDR3 has 16 residues. V lost 5 bases to trimming and J lost 0 bases, with 17 bases between them.

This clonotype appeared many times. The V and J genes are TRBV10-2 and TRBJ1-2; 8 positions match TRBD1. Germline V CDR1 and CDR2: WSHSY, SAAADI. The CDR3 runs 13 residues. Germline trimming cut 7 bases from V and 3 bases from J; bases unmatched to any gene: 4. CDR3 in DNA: TGCGCCAGCACCCCGACAGGGGACTATGGCTACACCTTC. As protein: CASTPTGDYGYTF.

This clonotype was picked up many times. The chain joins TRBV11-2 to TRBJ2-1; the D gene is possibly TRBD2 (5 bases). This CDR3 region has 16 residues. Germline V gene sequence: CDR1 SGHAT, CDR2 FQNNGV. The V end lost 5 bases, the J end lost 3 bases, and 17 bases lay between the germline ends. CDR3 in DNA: TGTGCCAGCAGCACGAGGGCAGTACAAGGCTACAATGAGCAGTTCTTC. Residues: CASSTRAVQGYNEQFF.

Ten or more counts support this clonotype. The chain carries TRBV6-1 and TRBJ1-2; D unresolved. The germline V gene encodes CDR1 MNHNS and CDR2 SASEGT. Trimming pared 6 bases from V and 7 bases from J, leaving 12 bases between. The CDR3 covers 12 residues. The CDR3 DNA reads TGTGCCAGCAGGCAAAGGGCCACTGGCTACACCTTC. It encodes CASRQRATGYTF.

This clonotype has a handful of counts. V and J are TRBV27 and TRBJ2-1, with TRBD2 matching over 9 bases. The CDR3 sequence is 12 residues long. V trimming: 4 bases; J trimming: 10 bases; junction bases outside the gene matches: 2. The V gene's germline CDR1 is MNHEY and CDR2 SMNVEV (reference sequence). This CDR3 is CASSSSGVEQFF. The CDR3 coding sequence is TGTGCCAGCAGTTCTAGCGGGGTAGAGCAGTTCTTC.

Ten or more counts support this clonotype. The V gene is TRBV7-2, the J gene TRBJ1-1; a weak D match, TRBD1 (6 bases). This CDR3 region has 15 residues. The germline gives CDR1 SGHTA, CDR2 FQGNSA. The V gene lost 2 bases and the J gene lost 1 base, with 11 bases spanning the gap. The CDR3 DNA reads TGTGCCAGCAGCTTACAGGGGACTACGAACACTGAAGCTTTCTTT. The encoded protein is CASSLQGTTNTEAFF.

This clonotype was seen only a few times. CDR3 bases: TGTGCCAGCAGCTTGCGGGATCTAGCGGGGGGGCCCGCCGGGGAGCTGTTTTTT. The encoded protein is CASSLRDLAGGPAGELFF. The chain employs TRBV5-5 and TRBJ2-2; 12 nucleotides agree with TRBD2. J gave up 6 bases and V 1 base, and 10 bases lay outside the gene matches. CDR1 and CDR2 from the germline V gene are SGHKS and YYEKEE (reference sequence). The CDR3 is made up of 18 amino acids.

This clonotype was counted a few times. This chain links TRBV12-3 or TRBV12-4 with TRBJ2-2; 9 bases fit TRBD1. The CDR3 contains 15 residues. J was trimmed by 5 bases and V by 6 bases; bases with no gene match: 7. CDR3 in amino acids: CASRSGQGRTGELFF. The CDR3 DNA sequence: TGTGCCAGCAGGTCGGGACAGGGAAGGACCGGGGAGCTGTTTTTT.

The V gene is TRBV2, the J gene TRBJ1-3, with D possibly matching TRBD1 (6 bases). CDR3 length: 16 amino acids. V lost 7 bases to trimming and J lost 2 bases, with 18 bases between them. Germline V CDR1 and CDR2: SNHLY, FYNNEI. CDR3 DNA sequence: TGTGCCAGCACCCTGACGGCCGGGGGGCCTGGAAACACCATATATTTT. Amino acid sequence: CASTLTAGGPGNTIYF.

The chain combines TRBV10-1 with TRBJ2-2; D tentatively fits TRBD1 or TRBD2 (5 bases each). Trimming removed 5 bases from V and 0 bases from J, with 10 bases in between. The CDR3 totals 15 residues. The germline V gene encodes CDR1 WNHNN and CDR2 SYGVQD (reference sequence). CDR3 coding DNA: TGCGCCAGCAGTCGGGACCTATCGAACACCGGGGAGCTGTTTTTT. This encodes CASSRDLSNTGELFF.

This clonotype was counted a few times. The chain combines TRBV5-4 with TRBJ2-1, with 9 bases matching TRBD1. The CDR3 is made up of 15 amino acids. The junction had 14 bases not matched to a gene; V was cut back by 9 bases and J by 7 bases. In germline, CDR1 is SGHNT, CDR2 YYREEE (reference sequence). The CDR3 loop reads CATWTGTGWGNEQFF. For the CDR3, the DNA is TGTGCCACCTGGACCGGGACAGGGTGGGGAAATGAGCAGTTCTTC.

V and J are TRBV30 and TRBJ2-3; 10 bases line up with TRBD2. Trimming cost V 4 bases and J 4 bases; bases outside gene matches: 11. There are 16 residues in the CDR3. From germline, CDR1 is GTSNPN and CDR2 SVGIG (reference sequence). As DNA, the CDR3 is TGTGCCTGGACCAACCAGAGGACTAGCGGAGCAGATACGCAGTATTTT. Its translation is CAWTNQRTSGADTQYF. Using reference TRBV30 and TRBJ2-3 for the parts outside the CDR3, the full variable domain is SQTIHQWPATLVQPVGSPLSLECTVEGTSNPNLYWYRQAAGRGLQLLFYSVGIGQISSEVPQNLSASRPQDRQFILSSKKLLLSDSGFYLCAWTNQRTSGADTQYFGPGTRLTVL.

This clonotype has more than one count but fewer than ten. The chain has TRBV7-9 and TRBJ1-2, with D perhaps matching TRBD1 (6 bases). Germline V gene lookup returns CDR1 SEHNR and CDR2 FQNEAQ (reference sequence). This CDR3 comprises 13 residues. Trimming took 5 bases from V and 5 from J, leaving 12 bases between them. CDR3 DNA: TGTGCCAGCAGCGCAGGGGTTTTGTATGGCTACACCTTC. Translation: CASSAGVLYGYTF.

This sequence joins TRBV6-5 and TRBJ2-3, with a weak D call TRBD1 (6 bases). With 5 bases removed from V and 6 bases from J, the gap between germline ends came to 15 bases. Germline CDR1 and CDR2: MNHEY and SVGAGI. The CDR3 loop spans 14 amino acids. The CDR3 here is CASSRVTGWDTQYF. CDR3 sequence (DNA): TGTGCCAGCAGTCGGGTAACAGGGTGGGATACGCAGTATTTT.

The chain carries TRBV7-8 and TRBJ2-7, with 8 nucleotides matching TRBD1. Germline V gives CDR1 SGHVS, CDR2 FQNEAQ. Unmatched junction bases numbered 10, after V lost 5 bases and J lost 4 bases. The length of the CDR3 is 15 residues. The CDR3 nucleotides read TGTGCCAGCAGCCAAGGACAGGGCGCTTCTTACGAGCAGTACGTC. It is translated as CASSQGQGASYEQYV.